This is a list of T cell receptor beta chains from one sample in a study of molecular identifiers for immune sequencing clone quantification. One entry per CDR3 protein results from TCRdb running MiXCR on the PCR reads. The sample lists under 600,000 distinct CDR3 sequences; roughly 26% were seen once. The sample taken for sequencing was naive CD8+ T cells from blood, with Jurkat cell RNA spiked in. The receptors were sampled from a human donor in good health. Some libraries in this study had Jurkat cell RNA spiked in. Each CDR3 is given with its conserved first and last residue. Fields, in order: V gene, J gene, clone size, D gene, CDR3 DNA, CDR3 protein. A D gene is named only where the DNA matches it firmly. Clone size is given for some rows only: seen once, a few or many times, or a class if the clone is expanded.

V: TRBV29-1; J: TRBJ1-1; size: many; D: -; DNA: TGCAGCGTTGAAGACACGGAAGCTTTCTTT; CDR3: CSVEDTEAFF
V: TRBV4-1; J: TRBJ2-5; size: many; D: -; DNA: TGCGCCAGCAGCCCAGGTCCCCAAGAGACCCAGTACTTC; CDR3: CASSPGPQETQYF
V: TRBV27; J: TRBJ2-7; size: -; D: -; DNA: TGTGCCAGCAGTTTAGGGGGGTCCCTGATCGAGCAGTACTTC; CDR3: CASSLGGSLIEQYF
V: TRBV14; J: TRBJ2-3; size: few; D: -; DNA: TGTGCCAGGCCAGGTAGGGAAGCCTCAGATACGCAGTATTTT; CDR3: CARPGREASDTQYF
V: TRBV6-2/TRBV6-3; J: TRBJ1-1; size: -; D: -; DNA: TGTGCCAGCAGTTTTGAGGGGGGAACGTACACTGAAGCTTTCTTT; CDR3: CASSFEGGTYTEAFF
V: TRBV7-9; J: TRBJ2-5; size: many; D: -; DNA: TGTGCCAGCAGCTTCAGAGGGTCGGTAGAGACCCAGTACTTC; CDR3: CASSFRGSVETQYF
V: TRBV27; J: TRBJ2-3; size: -; D: -; DNA: TGTGCCAGCAGTTTAGATAGGAGCGGTCCTAGCACAGATACGCAGTATTTT; CDR3: CASSLDRSGPSTDTQYF
V: TRBV10-3; J: TRBJ2-7; size: many; D: -; DNA: TGTGCCATCAGTGAGCTTGGGGTCTACGAGCAGTACTTC; CDR3: CAISELGVYEQYF
V: TRBV3-1; J: TRBJ2-2; size: many; D: TRBD1; DNA: TGTGCCAGCAGCCAAGAGGACAGGACGACCGGGGAGCTGTTTTTT; CDR3: CASSQEDRTTGELFF
V: TRBV4-3; J: TRBJ2-1; size: many; D: -; DNA: TGCGCCAGCAATAAGCTAGAGTATTACAATGAGCAGTTCTTC; CDR3: CASNKLEYYNEQFF
V: TRBV25-1; J: TRBJ1-1; size: many; D: -; DNA: TGTGCCAGCAGTGTTGGGTTGAGCACTGAAGCTTTCTTT; CDR3: CASSVGLSTEAFF
V: TRBV6-6; J: TRBJ2-3; size: many; D: -; DNA: TGTGCCAGCAGTTACTCTACCAGCGGGAGCACAGATACGCAGTATTTT; CDR3: CASSYSTSGSTDTQYF
V: TRBV6-2/TRBV6-3; J: TRBJ1-1; size: many; D: -; DNA: TGTGCCAGCAGTCGGAGAGGCACTGAAGCTTTCTTT; CDR3: CASSRRGTEAFF
V: TRBV7-9; J: TRBJ2-7; size: -; D: TRBD2; DNA: TGTGCCAGCAGCCAAACCCAGCCGGGACTAGCGGGACTCTACGAGCAGTACTTC; CDR3: CASSQTQPGLAGLYEQYF
V: TRBV9; J: TRBJ2-2; size: few; D: TRBD1; DNA: TGTGCCAGCAGGACAGGGGGTTCCGGGGAGCTGTTTTTT; CDR3: CASRTGGSGELFF
V: TRBV13; J: TRBJ2-3; size: -; D: -; DNA: TGTGCCAGCAGCTCAGGCGGGCAAAGCACAGATACGCAGTATTTT; CDR3: CASSSGGQSTDTQYF
V: TRBV7-6; J: TRBJ2-7; size: many; D: -; DNA: TGTGCCAGCAGCTTGACCGGGGACGAGCAGTACTTC; CDR3: CASSLTGDEQYF
V: TRBV5-6; J: TRBJ2-7; size: many; D: -; DNA: TGTGCCAGCAGCTTGGCGGCACTCCTCGAGCAGTACTTC; CDR3: CASSLAALLEQYF
V: TRBV29-1; J: TRBJ2-7; size: many; D: TRBD2; DNA: TGCAGCGTTGAGTGGGGGGGAATCGGAGGCGAGCAGTACTTC; CDR3: CSVEWGGIGGEQYF
V: TRBV19; J: TRBJ2-2; size: -; D: -; DNA: TGTGCCAGCCCGGCTTTCACCGGGGAGCTGTTTTTT; CDR3: CASPAFTGELFF
V: TRBV2; J: TRBJ1-2; size: -; D: TRBD1; DNA: TGTGCCAGCAGGCCGGGACAGGGGGCCGGCTATGGCTGCACCTTC; CDR3: CASRPGQGAGYGCTF
V: TRBV5-6; J: TRBJ1-1; size: many; D: TRBD1; DNA: TGTGCCAGCAGCTATACAGGGGCGTTGGGGGTATTCTTT; CDR3: CASSYTGALGVFF
V: TRBV13; J: TRBJ2-1; size: few; D: -; DNA: TGTGCCAGCAGAATGAGGGGGGGCTACAATGAGCAGTTCTTC; CDR3: CASRMRGGYNEQFF
V: TRBV7-9; J: TRBJ2-7; size: -; D: TRBD2; DNA: TGTGCCAGCAGCCCGACTAGCGGGGGGATCTACGAGCAGTACTTC; CDR3: CASSPTSGGIYEQYF